The 3 T cell receptor beta chains reported below all come from one sample, sequenced in a study of shared clonotypes between healthy human individuals. As defined, naive CD8 cells were CD45RO-negative and positively selected for CCR7, with terminally differentiated effector memory CD45RA+ cells excluded. This table comes from immunoSEQ multiplex PCR, and its TCRdb copy is limited to in-frame clones, with some not included. The sample includes 450,000 to 700,000 clones, about 95% of them seen just once. Sequencing was done on a sample of naive CD8+ T cells sorted from blood. All receptors derive from a woman in her twenties or thirties in good health.

The count of this clone is one. The V call is TRBV6-1, the J call TRBJ2-5; D remains unclear. Trimming took off 3 bases at V and 0 bases at J, with 8 bases between the two ends. Germline loops: CDR1 MNHNS, CDR2 SASEGT. The CDR3 runs to 14 residues. CDR3 bases: TGTGCCAGCAGTGACAGCTTATACCAAGAGACCCAGTACTTC. It codes for CASSDSLYQETQYF.

A word on this clone: Other DNA sequences in this specimen translate into the identical CDR3. The chain carries TRBV27 and TRBJ2-7, with D possibly being TRBD1 or TRBD2 (5 bases each). CDR1 MNHEY and CDR2 SMNVEV come from the germline V gene (reference sequence). V was pared by 1 base and J by 3 bases, with 10 bases between. The CDR3 is 14 residues long. The CDR3 sequence: CASSLFGGSYEQYF. CDR3 in DNA: TGTGCCAGCAGTTTATTTGGGGGTAGCTACGAGCAGTACTTC.

The chain is built from TRBV14 and TRBJ2-2; D ambiguous. The CDR3 is made up of 17 amino acids. The germline V and J ends were trimmed by 0 bases and 0 bases, with 11 bases remaining between them. The germline V gene has CDR1 SGHDN and CDR2 FVKESK. This chain's CDR3 is CASSQDLAVANTGELFF. The CDR3 DNA is TGTGCCAGCAGCCAAGATCTGGCTGTCGCGAACACCGGGGAGCTGTTTTTT. Based on the CDR3 plus reference TRBV14 and TRBJ2-2, the full variable domain is EAGVTQFPSHSVIEKGQTVTLRCDPISGHDNLYWYRRVMGKEIKFLLHFVKESKQDESGMPNNRFLAERTGGTYSTLKVQPAELEDSGVYFCASSQDLAVANTGELFFGEGSRLTVL.